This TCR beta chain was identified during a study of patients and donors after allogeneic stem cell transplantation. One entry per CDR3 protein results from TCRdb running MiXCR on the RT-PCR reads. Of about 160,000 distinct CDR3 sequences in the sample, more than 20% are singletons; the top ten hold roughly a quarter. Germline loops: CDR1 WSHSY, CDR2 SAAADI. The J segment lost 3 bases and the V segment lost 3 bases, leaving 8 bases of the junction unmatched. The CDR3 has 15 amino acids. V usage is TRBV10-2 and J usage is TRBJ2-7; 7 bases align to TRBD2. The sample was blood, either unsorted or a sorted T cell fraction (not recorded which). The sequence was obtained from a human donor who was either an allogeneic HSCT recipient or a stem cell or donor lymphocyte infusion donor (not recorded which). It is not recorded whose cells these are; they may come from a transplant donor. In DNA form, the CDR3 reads TGCGCCAGCAGTGAAGGGGCGGGGGTTATCTACGAGCAGTACTTC. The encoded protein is CASSEGAGVIYEQYF.